The T cell receptor (beta chain) described here comes from a study of control samples from healthy donors and cancer patients. Libraries were prepared by immunoSEQ multiplex PCR; TCRdb keeps only in-frame clonotypes and omits some of them. Among about 82,000 clones listed, more than 75% were seen once. CDR3 length: 12 residues. V shed 5 bases and J shed 8 bases, with 7 bases lying between them. Germline assignment: CDR1 KGHSH and CDR2 LQKENI. V usage is TRBV18 and J usage is TRBJ1-6, with no clear D. The clonotype originates from a man aged 50 to 60 in good health. The sequenced sample was blood. This chain's CDR3 is CASSESDSPLHF. The CDR3, as DNA: TGTGCCAGCTCAGAAAGTGATTCACCCCTCCACTTT.